These 25 T cell receptor beta chains were sequenced from one sample in a study of blood T cells in healthy people across ages. The second PCR ran about 7 to 12 cycles with a sample-barcoded 5' primer and J-beta primers. TCRdb re-called the 5' RACE reads through MiXCR, storing one row per CDR3 protein. Counted here are approximately 1.5 million distinct CDR3 sequences, roughly two fifths occurring once; the ten biggest clones make up over 3.5%. Sequencing was performed on blood. Source of these receptors: a woman between 18 and 29 years old in good health.

V and J are TRBV29-1 and TRBJ2-2, with 16 bases matching TRBD2. Germline CDR1 and CDR2: SQVTM and ANQGSEA. The CDR3 contains 17 residues. The trim removed 4 bases at V and 3 bases at J, leaving 5 bases unmatched. The CDR3 spells CSVGQGLAGGYTGELFF. The CDR3 DNA follows: TGCAGCGTTGGACAGGGACTAGCGGGAGGGTACACCGGGGAGCTGTTTTTT.

The chain uses TRBV18 and TRBJ2-7; D possibly corresponds to TRBD1 (5 bases). The germline CDR1 and CDR2 sequences are KGHSH and LQKENI. The CDR3 has 15 amino acids. Trimming left V 2 bases short and J 6 bases short, with 17 bases between. The CDR3 DNA is TGTGCCAGCTCACCATCCCAGGGTCGCTTTTCCGAGCAGTACTTC. This translates into CASSPSQGRFSEQYF.

This clonotype has only a few counts. This chain joins TRBV20-1 and TRBJ1-5; D gene ambiguous. This CDR3 region has 15 residues. Germline values: CDR1 DFQATT, CDR2 SNEGSKA (reference sequence). Trimming took off 0 bases at V and 7 bases at J, with 16 bases between the two ends. The CDR3 here is CSARDPKARGQPQHF. The CDR3 DNA sequence: TGCAGTGCTAGAGATCCCAAGGCCCGGGGACAGCCCCAGCATTTT.

The V gene is TRBV24-1, the J gene TRBJ2-1, with 11 bases lining up with TRBD2. The CDR3 spans 16 residues. Germline loops: CDR1 KGHDR, CDR2 SFDVKD. With V trimmed by 4 bases and J by 3 bases, 4 bases remained unmatched. CDR3 DNA sequence: TGTGCCACCAGTGACCCCCTAGCGGGAGGCTACAATGAGCAGTTCTTC. It translates to CATSDPLAGGYNEQFF.

In the case of this clonotype: A junction boundary mismatches the germline segment, possibly from a read error. The chain recombines TRBV7-7 with TRBJ2-5; D remains ambiguous. The CDR3 is 15 residues long. Per germline, CDR1 SSHAT and CDR2 FNYEAQ (reference sequence). As DNA, the CDR3 is TGTGCTAGCAGCCCCCTATTGGGGAACCAAGAGACCCAGTACTTC. Its protein is CASSPLLGNQETQYF.

The V and J genes are TRBV11-2 and TRBJ2-7; TRBD2 is a possible D gene (5 bases). Looked up from germline, CDR1 is SGHAT and CDR2 is FQNNGV. The CDR3 is 14 residues long. The V and J ends lost 5 bases and 7 bases respectively, with 18 bases between them. For the CDR3, the DNA is TGTGCCAGCAGCCATCGGGGTCCCGGCAATGAGCAGTACTTC. It specifies CASSHRGPGNEQYF.

This clonotype was seen a few times. The chain uses TRBV7-9 and TRBJ2-1, with 11 bases aligning to TRBD1. The J segment lost 5 bases and the V segment lost 8 bases, leaving 5 bases of the junction unmatched. The CDR3 spans 14 residues. The germline gives CDR1 SEHNR, CDR2 FQNEAQ (reference sequence). This CDR3 is CASPGGQGDNEQFF. CDR3 coding DNA: TGTGCCAGCCCGGGGGGACAGGGGGACAATGAGCAGTTCTTC.

This chain joins TRBV7-2 and TRBJ1-4; D possibly corresponds to TRBD1 (6 bases). The germline CDR1 and CDR2 sequences are SGHTA and FQGNSA. V lost 4 bases and J lost 4, with 13 bases in between. CDR3 length equals 15 residues. The CDR3 region is CASSSLRGSNEKLFF. CDR3 nucleotide sequence: TGTGCCAGCAGCTCGCTAAGGGGGAGTAATGAAAAACTGTTTTTT.

The rearrangement joins TRBV12-3 or TRBV12-4 to TRBJ1-3, with D unclear. Trimming shortened V by 6 bases and J by 4 bases, and 19 bases separated the two germline ends. CDR3 size: 16 residues. CDR3 amino acids: CASSPLLEARGNTIYF. CDR3 DNA: TGTGCCAGCAGCCCACTTCTCGAGGCGAGGGGAAACACCATATATTTT.

Points on this clonotype: Just one base apart from a much larger clone, this may be a read error. The chain links TRBV20-1 to TRBJ2-3, with D perhaps matching TRBD2 (5 bases). V shed 0 bases and J shed 5 bases, with 21 bases lying between them. In germline, CDR1 is DFQATT, CDR2 SNEGSKA (reference sequence). The CDR3 extends over 17 amino acids. DNA for the CDR3: TGCAGTGCTAGAGATTCGGACTCGGCCGGTTCCCGAGATACGCAGTATTTT. It translates to CSARDSDSAGSRDTQYF.

CDR3 nucleotide sequence: TGTGCCAGCACCCAGGGGATGAGCACTGAAGCTTTCTTT. This codes for CASTQGMSTEAFF. The chain employs TRBV6-2 or TRBV6-3 and TRBJ1-1; possible D gene TRBD1, 6 bases. V was cut by 7 bases and J by 4 bases, with 13 bases left in between. This CDR3 has 13 residues. CDR1 and CDR2 from the germline V gene are MNHEY and SVGEGT.

The rearrangement joins TRBV7-2 to TRBJ1-1; D is unresolved. Trimming cost V 2 bases and J 5 bases, with 15 bases left between them. CDR1 and CDR2 from the germline V gene are SGHTA and FQGNSA. The CDR3 length is 15 residues. The CDR3 sequence: CASSLRLSRDTEAFF. The CDR3 DNA reads as TGTGCCAGCAGCTTAAGATTGAGCCGGGATACTGAAGCTTTCTTT. Full variable domain (remainder filled in from reference TRBV7-2 and TRBJ1-1): GAGVSQSPSNKVTEKGKDVELRCDPISGHTALYWYRQSLGQGLEFLIYFQGNSAPDKSGLPSDRFSAERTGGSVSTLTIQRTQQEDSAVYLCASSLRLSRDTEAFFGQGTRLTVV.

This clonotype has only a few counts. The chain uses TRBV11-2 and TRBJ2-4; 9 positions agree with TRBD2. Germline assignment: CDR1 SGHAT and CDR2 FQNNGV. V lost 1 base and J lost 6; bases outside the gene matches: 7. This CDR3 contains 16 residues. The CDR3 region is CASSLVPSGRRNIQYF. CDR3 DNA sequence: TGTGCCAGCAGCTTAGTCCCCAGCGGGAGGCGAAACATTCAGTACTTC.

V is TRBV5-1 and J is TRBJ2-5, with 15 bases identical to TRBD2. Losses at the gene ends were 3 bases for V and 11 bases for J; bases not matched to a gene: 26. Germline loops: CDR1 SGHRS, CDR2 YFSETQ. The length of the CDR3 is 21 residues. The CDR3 bases are TGCGCCAGCAGCTCACTGTCCGGGACTAGCGGGAGGACCGGGGCCTACAATGAGCAGTACTTC. Translated: CASSSLSGTSGRTGAYNEQYF.

This sequence joins TRBV10-1 and TRBJ2-2, with 7 bases identical to TRBD2. Unmatched junction bases numbered 5, after V lost 2 bases and J lost 5 bases. Per the germline V gene, CDR1 is WNHNN and CDR2 is SYGVQD (reference sequence). The CDR3 contains 15 residues. CDR3 coding DNA: TGCGCCAGCAGTGAGAACTGGGGGGGAACCGGGGAGCTGTTTTTT. It is translated as CASSENWGGTGELFF.

The rearrangement joins TRBV10-3 to TRBJ2-1; maybe TRBD2 (6 bases). Trimming removed 10 bases from V and 6 bases from J, with 16 bases in between. The CDR3 has 13 amino acids. Germline lookup yields CDR1 ENHRY and CDR2 SYGVKD. The CDR3 DNA reads as TGTGCCACCCGGTACGGGAGCGTCAATGAGCAGTTCTTC. Amino acids: CATRYGSVNEQFF.

This clonotype was counted only a few times. This sequence joins TRBV29-1 and TRBJ2-5; D possibly uses TRBD1 or TRBD2 (5 bases each). This CDR3 region has 14 residues. Per germline, CDR1 SQVTM and CDR2 ANQGSEA. Trimming removed 3 bases at V and 11 bases at J, with 22 bases between. CDR3 DNA sequence: TGCAGCGTTGAGGGACGAGCGGAGCCATCCGGGCAGTACTTC. Translating gives CSVEGRAEPSGQYF.

This clonotype was observed a few times. J is TRBJ1-4 and V is TRBV28; weak D call: TRBD1 (6 bases). The CDR3 is 14 amino acids. CDR1 and CDR2 (germline): MDHEN, SYDVKM. V dropped 5 bases and J dropped 6 bases, with 13 bases sitting between them. The CDR3, as DNA: TGTGCCAGCAGTATACAGGGAGGTGATGAAAAACTGTTTTTT. It encodes CASSIQGGDEKLFF.

Only a few counts were recorded for this clonotype. V and J are TRBV10-3 and TRBJ2-7; D might be TRBD1 (6 bases). Germline CDR1 reads ENHRY; CDR2 reads SYGVKD. V lost 8 bases to trimming and J lost 4 bases, with 18 bases between them. The CDR3 sequence is 14 residues long. The CDR3: CAISGQQLAYEQYF. The CDR3, as DNA: TGTGCCATCTCCGGACAGCAGCTAGCATACGAGCAGTACTTC.

Ten or more counts support this clonotype. The rearrangement links TRBV4-1 to TRBJ1-2; the D is unclear. V was cut by 4 bases and J by 5 bases, with 14 bases left in between. The CDR3 contains 14 residues. The germline V gene encodes CDR1 MGHRA and CDR2 YSYEKL. The CDR3 region is CASSPREVGYGYTF. The CDR3 region has the DNA TGCGCCAGCAGCCCTCGGGAGGTCGGTTATGGCTACACCTTC.

This clonotype was seen once. A much larger clone sits a single nucleotide away, making a read error possible. As the CDR3 is not closed by the conserved phenylalanine or tryptophan, this likely results from a read error. The chain combines TRBV7-2 with TRBJ2-7; a weak D match, TRBD1 (7 bases). The tail of the sequence fits TRBJ2-4 better, so the J call may be wrong. CDR1 SGHTA and CDR2 FQGNSA come from the germline V gene. CDR3 size: 13 residues. CDR3 in amino acids: CASRSRQGGIQYL. The CDR3 coding sequence is TGTGCCAGCAGGTCGAGACAGGGAGGCATTCAGTACTTA.

The CDR3 nucleotides are TGTGCCATCAGTGGGTCGGGAAGAGAGACCCAGTACTTC. Translated, it gives CAISGSGRETQYF. This chain joins TRBV10-3 and TRBJ2-5; maybe TRBD2 (5 bases). V lost 4 bases and J lost 4, with 10 bases in between. The CDR3 consists of 13 residues. Germline V gene lookup returns CDR1 ENHRY and CDR2 SYGVKD.

The chain joins TRBV6-5 to TRBJ2-7, with 8 bases identical to TRBD1. The CDR3 has 15 amino acids. J was trimmed by 5 bases and V by 0 bases; bases with no gene match: 6. Germline V gene sequence: CDR1 MNHEY, CDR2 SVGAGI. DNA for the CDR3: TGTGCCAGCAGTTACTCCGGACAGGGTCTCCACGAGCAGTACTTC. Its protein is CASSYSGQGLHEQYF.

This clonotype was detected only a few times. This chain connects TRBV10-3 to TRBJ2-3; D possibly matches TRBD1 or TRBD2 (5 bases each). Trimming removed 3 bases from V and 4 bases from J, with 17 bases in between. The CDR3 totals 16 residues. The V gene's germline CDR1 is ENHRY and CDR2 SYGVKD. CDR3 nucleotide sequence: TGTGCCATCAGTGAAAAACGGTTGGGGGAACCAGATACGCAGTATTTT. This codes for CAISEKRLGEPDTQYF.

The sample holds a few counts of this clonotype. The rearrangement joins TRBV6-1 to TRBJ2-1; TRBD2 matches 13 bases. J gave up 7 bases and V 5 bases, and 11 bases lay outside the gene matches. Germline V gene data show CDR1 as MNHNS and CDR2 as SASEGT. The CDR3 runs to 17 residues. CDR3 sequence (DNA): TGTGCCAGCAGTAGACACGGGACTAGCGGGACATTGAATGAGCAGTTCTTC. Translated, it gives CASSRHGTSGTLNEQFF.